This TCR beta chain stems from a study of tumor and adjacent non-tumor tissue in lung cancer. Turning to the study itself: Histology: about a dozen adenocarcinoma, a couple of squamous cell carcinoma, 1 small cell lung cancer. Broader study findings: Significantly higher TCR diversity was found in tumor than normal lung. Patients with more diverse tumor TCRs had worse survival.

As concerns this clonotype: Its antigen is not known. At one end, the junction sequence differs from germline, possibly due to a read error.

The template was RNA from unsorted bulk tissue. More than 3 cm separated this lung sample from the edge of the tumor. Chemotherapy-naive patients with new lung cancer underwent thoracic surgery in China, August–late 2014. Three rounds of nested PCR, following a modified ARM-PCR protocol, produced the TCRbeta library. Using its own MiXCR run on the multiplex PCR reads, TCRdb lists one record per CDR3 protein. The repertoire consists of under 80,000 distinct CDR3 sequences, with more than 75% occurring once and the leading ten covering more than 40%. CDR1 SGHAT and CDR2 FQNNGV come from the germline V gene. The CDR3 has 15 residues.

The clonotype originates from a man in his 60s with non-small cell lung cancer. The specimen was distant non-tumor lung tissue. The rearrangement uses TRBV11-2 and TRBJ2-7; 7 bases align to TRBD2. CDR3 sequence reads: CASNLDGGGRYEQYF. The CDR3 DNA is TGTGCCAGCAACTTAGATGGGGGAGGGCGATACGAGCAGTACTTC. The variable domain in full, with the rest retrieved from reference TRBV11-2 and TRBJ2-7, is EAGVAQSPRYKIIEKRQSVAFWCNPISGHATLYWYQQILGQGPKLLIQFQNNGVVDDSQLPKDRFSAERLKGVDSTLKIQPAKLEDSAVYLCASNLDGGGRYEQYFGPGTRLTVT.